This T cell receptor (beta chain) was obtained from a study of blood T cell repertoires in COVID-19. Produced via immunoSEQ multiplex PCR; TCRdb's table is partial and in-frame only. The data contain 300,000 to 400,000 clones, roughly nine tenths of them singletons. CDR1 and CDR2 (germline): SGDLS, YYNGEE. With 3 bases removed from V and 4 bases from J, the gap between germline ends came to 7 bases. The CDR3 is 13 residues long. The chain uses TRBV9 and TRBJ2-2; D is perhaps TRBD1 (5 bases). The receptor was isolated from a man aged 18 to 30 who had recovered from COVID-19. Sequenced input: PBMCs or T cells enriched from blood (not recorded which). CDR3 region: CASSADSTGELFF. For the CDR3, the DNA is TGTGCCAGCAGCGCCGACAGCACCGGGGAGCTGTTTTTT.